This T cell receptor (beta chain) was captured by sequencing in a study of beta chain features in type 1 diabetes. Study details: Over all samples combined, fewer than 130,000,000 sorted cells were examined.

Expressed TCRB transcripts were sequenced after all isolated RNA was converted to cDNA. Produced via immunoSEQ multiplex PCR; TCRdb's table is partial and in-frame only. The data show hundreds of thousands of clones, approximately 16% seen once. General study findings and limits: Over-representation of high TCR-expressing cells was a possible consequence of cDNA sequencing. For type 1 diabetes patients, VDJ junctions showed fewer insertions and more deletions. The study found moderately but significantly shorter TCRB CDR3s in all four CD4+ subsets of Type 1 diabetes patients.

With regard to this clone: Its antigen is not identified.

V trimming: 9 bases; J trimming: 1 base; junction bases outside the gene matches: 11. The CDR3 runs 15 residues. Per germline, CDR1 LNHDA and CDR2 SQIVND (reference sequence). The receptor was isolated from a man aged 18 to 30 with type 1 diabetes. Sequenced material: naive CD4+ T cells from blood. The V and J genes are TRBV19 and TRBJ1-1; 7 bases agree with TRBD1. The CDR3 sequence: CASNKGRTGNTEAFF. The CDR3 DNA reads TGTGCCAGCAACAAGGGAAGGACAGGGAACACTGAAGCTTTCTTT.